These 24 T cell receptor beta chains originate from one sample sequenced in a study of blood T cell repertoires in COVID-19. Libraries were prepared by immunoSEQ multiplex PCR; TCRdb keeps only in-frame clonotypes and omits some of them. The sample contains approximately 170,000 clones, approximately 81% of which appear only once. The sequenced material came from peripheral blood. The receptor source for this set is a woman older than 75 with active or convalescent COVID-19.

V is TRBV15 and J is TRBJ2-5; no clear D. Germline assignment: CDR1 LNHNV and CDR2 YYDKDF (reference sequence). Trimming pared 5 bases from V and 2 bases from J, leaving 6 bases between. CDR3 length: 12 residues. The CDR3 loop is CATSFAQETQYF. The CDR3 DNA sequence: TGTGCCACCAGCTTCGCGCAAGAGACCCAGTACTTC.

Note on this clone: This specimen includes other DNA sequences encoding the same CDR3. This rearrangement joins TRBV6-4 to TRBJ1-5; 10 nucleotides align to TRBD1. Germline values: CDR1 MRHNA, CDR2 SNTAGT. The junction had 3 bases not matched to a gene; V was cut back by 5 bases and J by 8 bases. CDR3 length equals 13 residues. The CDR3, as DNA: TGTGCCAGCAGTCGGGACAGGGGTGAGCCCCAGCATTTT. Encoded protein: CASSRDRGEPQHF.

This sequence joins TRBV28 and TRBJ1-5; D may be TRBD1 (5 bases). Trimming cost V 3 bases and J 4 bases, with 13 bases left between them. The CDR3 totals 15 residues. Per germline, CDR1 MDHEN and CDR2 SYDVKM. The CDR3 spells CASSFGALGNQPQHF. In nucleotides, the CDR3 is TGTGCCAGCAGTTTTGGGGCGTTAGGGAATCAGCCCCAGCATTTT. Together with reference TRBV28 and TRBJ1-5, the CDR3 gives the full variable domain: DVKVTQSSRYLVKRTGEKVFLECVQDMDHENMFWYRQDPGLGLRLIYFSYDVKMKEKGDIPEGYSVSREKKERFSLILESASTNQTSMYLCASSFGALGNQPQHFGDGTRLSIL.

This clone has a single count. CDR3 loop: CASSIRGMNTEAFF. The CDR3 nucleotides are TGTGCCAGTAGTATTCGGGGTATGAACACTGAAGCTTTCTTT. The chain links TRBV19 to TRBJ1-1, with D unresolved. CDR3 length: 14 residues. CDR1 is LNHDA and CDR2 is SQIVND in the germline V gene (reference sequence). Trimming took off 3 bases at V and 0 bases at J, with 8 bases between the two ends.

The chain joins TRBV10-3 to TRBJ2-1; D might be TRBD1 (6 bases). CDR1 is ENHRY and CDR2 is SYGVKD in the germline V gene. V lost 11 bases and J lost 5, with 13 bases in between. This CDR3 spans 12 amino acids. CDR3: CALKGDNNEQFF. In nucleotides, the CDR3 is TGTGCCCTAAAAGGGGACAACAATGAGCAGTTCTTC.

This clone was detected once. The chain uses TRBV3-1 (or the pseudogene TRBV3-2) and TRBJ2-5, with 7 nucleotides matching TRBD1. Germline V gives CDR1 LGHDT, CDR2 YNNKEL (reference sequence). The junction had 6 bases not matched to a gene; V was cut back by 0 bases and J by 5 bases. This CDR3 comprises 15 residues. CDR3 sequence reads: CASSQEGARGETQYF. Written as DNA, the CDR3 is TGTGCCAGCAGCCAAGAAGGGGCCAGGGGGGAGACCCAGTACTTC.

The chain recombines TRBV19 with TRBJ1-2; 8 positions agree with TRBD1. The CDR3 runs 15 residues. Germline CDR1 LNHDA, CDR2 SQIVND (reference sequence). V was pared by 6 bases and J by 7 bases, with 13 bases of the junction left unmatched. The CDR3 is CASRAPTGVGGGYTF. In DNA, the CDR3 is TGTGCCAGTAGGGCCCCGACAGGGGTAGGCGGTGGCTACACCTTC. The whole variable domain, remainder taken from reference TRBV19 and TRBJ1-2, is DGGITQSPKYLFRKEGQNVTLSCEQNLNHDAMYWYRQDPGQGLRLIYYSQIVNDFQKGDIAEGYSVSREKKESFPLTVTSAQKNPTAFYLCASRAPTGVGGGYTFGSGTRLTVV.

V gene TRBV5-1 combines with J gene TRBJ1-3, with D unclear. The V end lost 0 bases, the J end lost 9 bases, and 10 bases lay between the germline ends. The CDR3 sequence is 13 residues long. CDR1 is SGHRS, CDR2 YFSETQ, per germline. The CDR3 loop is CASSLDPSATIYF. The CDR3 bases are TGCGCCAGCAGCTTGGATCCGAGTGCCACCATATATTTT.

The chain recombines TRBV21-1 with TRBJ2-4; the table's D call, TRBD2, has no DNA check behind it. TRBV21-1 is a pseudogene locus. This CDR3 region has 16 residues. The CDR3 DNA reads TGTGCCAGCAGCAAAGTTGGAGGAGAAGCCAAAAACATTCAGTACTTC. The encoded protein is CASSKVGGEAKNIQYF.

This clone was found once. The rearrangement joins TRBV6-1 to TRBJ2-7, with D maybe TRBD2 (6 bases). The CDR3 covers 14 residues. Trimming stripped 2 bases from V and 2 bases from J, with 10 bases between. Germline CDR1 and CDR2: MNHNS and SASEGT. The CDR3 DNA follows: TGTGCCAGCAGTGAACAACAGCGGGCCTACGAGCAGTACTTC. Translated, it gives CASSEQQRAYEQYF.

The chain has TRBV19 and TRBJ1-2; 7 bases map to TRBD1. The CDR3 is made up of 13 amino acids. V gave up 11 bases and J gave up 2 bases; unmatched junction bases: 8. Germline CDR1 is LNHDA and CDR2 is SQIVND (reference sequence). The CDR3: CAAATGHNYGYTF. The CDR3 DNA reads as TGTGCCGCTGCGACAGGGCACAACTATGGCTACACCTTC.

This clone turned up a few times. The rearrangement uses TRBV2 and TRBJ1-1; D perhaps matches TRBD1 (6 bases). Germline loops: CDR1 SNHLY, CDR2 FYNNEI. V dropped 7 bases and J dropped 4 bases, with 16 bases sitting between them. CDR3 length: 14 amino acids. CDR3 DNA: TGTGCCAGCATTAAACAGGGACCGGGCACTGAAGCTTTCTTT. Protein product: CASIKQGPGTEAFF.

The chain uses TRBV7-2 and TRBJ2-4, with D unresolved. The length of the CDR3 is 14 residues. Trimming took off 5 bases at V and 0 bases at J, with 8 bases between the two ends. Germline loops: CDR1 SGHTA, CDR2 FQGNSA. The chain's CDR3 is CASSPNLAKNIQYF. Here the CDR3 DNA reads TGTGCCAGCAGCCCCAATTTAGCCAAAAACATTCAGTACTTC.

This clone was seen just once. This rearrangement joins TRBV15 to TRBJ2-7, with D possibly matching TRBD2 (6 bases). Germline V gene data show CDR1 as LNHNV and CDR2 as YYDKDF (reference sequence). V dropped 0 bases and J dropped 5 bases, with 14 bases sitting between them. This CDR3 is 15 amino acids long. Here the CDR3 DNA reads TGTGCCACCAGCAGAGAGGGGACTGGGGCCCACGAGCAGTACTTC. Translating it yields CATSREGTGAHEQYF.

V and J are TRBV7-7 and TRBJ2-1; TRBD1 matches at 9 bases. Germline V gives CDR1 SSHAT, CDR2 FNYEAQ (reference sequence). This CDR3 region has 15 residues. The ends lost 5 bases at V and 4 bases at J; junction bases unmatched: 6. The CDR3 DNA follows: TGTGCCAGCAGCCAGGACAGGGGACGATACAATGAGCAGTTCTTC. Encoded protein: CASSQDRGRYNEQFF.

The genes are TRBV28 and TRBJ1-2; a weak D match, TRBD1 (5 bases). Trimming removed 4 bases at V and 3 bases at J, with 15 bases between. This CDR3 spans 15 amino acids. Germline CDR1 reads MDHEN; CDR2 reads SYDVKM. The CDR3 nucleotides are TGTGCCAGCAGTTCGACGGACGGACACTACTATGGCTACACCTTC. Residues: CASSSTDGHYYGYTF.

The chain carries TRBV9 and TRBJ2-1; D gene unclear. Trimming left V 6 bases short and J 0 bases short, with 16 bases between. In germline, CDR1 is SGDLS, CDR2 YYNGEE. The CDR3 spans 16 residues. CDR3 in DNA: TGTGCCAGCATCCCCCTCCAGGCAGGCTCCTACAATGAGCAGTTCTTC. Amino acid sequence: CASIPLQAGSYNEQFF.

The chain couples TRBV11-2 to TRBJ2-3, with D perhaps matching TRBD2 (7 bases). Germline V gene data show CDR1 as SGHAT and CDR2 as FQNNGV. Trimming cost V 8 bases and J 6 bases, with 18 bases left between them. CDR3 length equals 14 residues. In DNA form, the CDR3 reads TGTGCCAGCGATCCCGGGGGGCAGATTGATACGCAGTATTTT. Protein: CASDPGGQIDTQYF.

This sequence joins TRBV18 and TRBJ2-3; possible D gene TRBD2, 5 bases. CDR3 length: 14 amino acids. The germline V gene encodes CDR1 KGHSH and CDR2 LQKENI. V lost 6 bases to trimming and J lost 6 bases, with 16 bases between them. Here the CDR3 reads CASSSPEAADTQYF. In nucleotides, the CDR3 is TGTGCCAGCTCCTCTCCGGAGGCAGCGGATACGCAGTATTTT.

This chain connects TRBV3-1 (or the pseudogene TRBV3-2) to TRBJ1-4; D uncertain. Trimming took 1 base from V and 5 from J, leaving 14 bases between them. CDR3 size: 16 residues. The germline V gene encodes CDR1 LGHDT and CDR2 YNNKEL (reference sequence). CDR3 loop: CASSQAQQVVNEKLFF. The CDR3 DNA sequence: TGTGCCAGCAGCCAAGCCCAGCAGGTCGTGAATGAAAAACTGTTTTTT.

The chain carries TRBV6-5 and TRBJ2-7; possible D gene TRBD2, 6 bases. V dropped 6 bases and J dropped 10 bases, with 13 bases sitting between them. This CDR3 has 11 amino acids. Germline V gene lookup returns CDR1 MNHEY and CDR2 SVGAGI. The CDR3 nucleotides read TGTGCCAGCAGATACGGAGGGGCCCAGTACTTC. This encodes CASRYGGAQYF.

This clone has just a few counts. The gene calls are TRBV2 and TRBJ1-5; D is perhaps TRBD1 (6 bases). With 3 bases removed from V and 3 bases from J, the gap between germline ends came to 12 bases. The CDR3 contains 15 residues. The germline CDR1 and CDR2 sequences are SNHLY and FYNNEI. The CDR3 region is CASSDEGHINQPQHF. Here the CDR3 DNA reads TGTGCCAGCAGTGATGAGGGACATATCAATCAGCCCCAGCATTTT.

The chain has TRBV13 and TRBJ2-3; D possibly corresponds to TRBD2 (5 bases). CDR1 is PRHDT and CDR2 is FYEKMQ in the germline V gene (reference sequence). V was shortened by 5 bases and J by 1 base, with 10 bases between the two germline ends. This CDR3 region has 14 residues. CDR3 coding DNA: TGTGCCAGCAGCCGGGGAAAAGGCACAGATACGCAGTATTTT. This sequence encodes CASSRGKGTDTQYF.

The rearrangement uses TRBV19 and TRBJ1-5; D might be TRBD1 (5 bases). Between the trimmed V and J ends, which lost 4 bases and 2 bases, there was a span of 9 bases. Germline CDR1 LNHDA, CDR2 SQIVND (reference sequence). This CDR3 is built from 14 residues. The CDR3 region has the DNA TGTGCCAGTAGTAACGAAGGGGGCAATCAGCCCCAGCATTTT. It translates to CASSNEGGNQPQHF.